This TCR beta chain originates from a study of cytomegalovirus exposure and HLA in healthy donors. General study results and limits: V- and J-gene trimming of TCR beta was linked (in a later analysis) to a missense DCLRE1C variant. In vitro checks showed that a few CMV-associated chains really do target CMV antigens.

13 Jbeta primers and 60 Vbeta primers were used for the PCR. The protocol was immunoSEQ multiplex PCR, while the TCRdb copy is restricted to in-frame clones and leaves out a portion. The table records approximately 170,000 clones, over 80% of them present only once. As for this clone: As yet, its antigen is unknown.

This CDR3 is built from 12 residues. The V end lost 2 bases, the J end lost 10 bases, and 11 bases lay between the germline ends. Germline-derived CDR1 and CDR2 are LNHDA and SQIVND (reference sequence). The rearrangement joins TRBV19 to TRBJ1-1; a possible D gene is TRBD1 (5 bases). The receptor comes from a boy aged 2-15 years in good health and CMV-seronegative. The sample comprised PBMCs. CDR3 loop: CASSIQGLGAFF. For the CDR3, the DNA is TGTGCCAGTAGTATACAGGGTCTGGGAGCTTTCTTT.